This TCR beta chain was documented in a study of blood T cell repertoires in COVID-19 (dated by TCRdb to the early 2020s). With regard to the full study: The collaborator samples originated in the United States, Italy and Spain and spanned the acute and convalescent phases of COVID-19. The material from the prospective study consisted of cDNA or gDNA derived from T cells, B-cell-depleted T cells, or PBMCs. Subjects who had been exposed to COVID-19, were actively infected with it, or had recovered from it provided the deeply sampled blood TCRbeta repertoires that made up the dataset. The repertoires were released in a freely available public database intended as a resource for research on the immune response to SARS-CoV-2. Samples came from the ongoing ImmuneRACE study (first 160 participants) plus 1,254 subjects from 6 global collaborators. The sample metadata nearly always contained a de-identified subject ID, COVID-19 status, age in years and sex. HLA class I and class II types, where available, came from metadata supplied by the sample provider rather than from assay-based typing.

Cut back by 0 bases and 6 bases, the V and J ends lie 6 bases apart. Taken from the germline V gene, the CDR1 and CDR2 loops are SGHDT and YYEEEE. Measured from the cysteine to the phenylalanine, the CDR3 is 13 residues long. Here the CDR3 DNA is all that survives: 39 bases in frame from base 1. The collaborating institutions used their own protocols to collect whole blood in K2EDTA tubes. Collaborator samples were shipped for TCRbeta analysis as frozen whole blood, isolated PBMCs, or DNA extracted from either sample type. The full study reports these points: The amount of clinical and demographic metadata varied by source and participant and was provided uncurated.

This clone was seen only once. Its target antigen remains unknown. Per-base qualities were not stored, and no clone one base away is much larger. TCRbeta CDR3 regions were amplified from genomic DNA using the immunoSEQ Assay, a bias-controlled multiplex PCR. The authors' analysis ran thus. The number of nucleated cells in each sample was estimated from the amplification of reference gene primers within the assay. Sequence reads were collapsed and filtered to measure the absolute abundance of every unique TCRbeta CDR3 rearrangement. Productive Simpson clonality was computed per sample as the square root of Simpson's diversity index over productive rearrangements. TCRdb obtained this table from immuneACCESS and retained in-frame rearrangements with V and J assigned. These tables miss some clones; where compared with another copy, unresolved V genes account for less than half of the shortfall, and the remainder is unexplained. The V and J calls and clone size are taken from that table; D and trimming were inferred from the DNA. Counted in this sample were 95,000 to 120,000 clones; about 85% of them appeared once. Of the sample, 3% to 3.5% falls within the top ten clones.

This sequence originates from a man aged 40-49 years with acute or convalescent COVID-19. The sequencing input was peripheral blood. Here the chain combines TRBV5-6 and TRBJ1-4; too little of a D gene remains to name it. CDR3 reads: CASSLAIDEKLFF. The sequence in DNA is TGTGCCAGCAGCTTGGCCATAGATGAAAAACTGTTTTTT.